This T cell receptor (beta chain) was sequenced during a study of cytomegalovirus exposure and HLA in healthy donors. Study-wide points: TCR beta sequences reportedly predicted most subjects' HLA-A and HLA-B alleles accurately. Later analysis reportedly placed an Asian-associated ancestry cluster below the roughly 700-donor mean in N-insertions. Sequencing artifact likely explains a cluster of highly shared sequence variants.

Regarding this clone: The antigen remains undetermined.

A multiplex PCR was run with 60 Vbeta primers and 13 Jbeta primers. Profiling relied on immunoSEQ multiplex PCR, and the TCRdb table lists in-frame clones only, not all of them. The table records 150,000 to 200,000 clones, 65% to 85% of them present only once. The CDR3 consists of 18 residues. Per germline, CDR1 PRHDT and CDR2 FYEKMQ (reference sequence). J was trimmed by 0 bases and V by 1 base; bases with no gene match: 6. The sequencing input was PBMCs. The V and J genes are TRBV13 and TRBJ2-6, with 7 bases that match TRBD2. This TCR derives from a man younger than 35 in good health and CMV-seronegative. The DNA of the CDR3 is TGTGCCAGCAGCTTAGTGGGAGGGGTCCACTCTGGGGCCAACGTCCTGACTTTC. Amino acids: CASSLVGGVHSGANVLTF. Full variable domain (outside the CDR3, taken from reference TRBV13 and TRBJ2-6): AAGVIQSPRHLIKEKRETATLKCYPIPRHDTVYWYQQGPGQDPQFLISFYEKMQSDKGSIPDRFSAQQFSDYHSELNMSSLELGDSALYFCASSLVGGVHSGANVLTFGAGSRLTVL.